The rows below give T cell receptor beta chains drawn from one sample of a study of T-cell reconstitution after alpha-beta-depleted transplantation in children. TCRdb itself ran the PCR reads through MiXCR, one entry per CDR3 protein. There are about 580,000 distinct CDR3 sequences in the sample; roughly 23% occur only once, and less than 15% lies in the top ten. The starting material was PBMCs, mostly from graft donor cells, obtained 360 days after TCRalphabeta/CD19-depleted stem cell transplant. All receptors come from a boy younger than two who had a stem cell transplant for acute myeloid leukemia, so the T cells may come from the graft donor. Both conserved end residues are part of each CDR3. The D gene is left open where the match is weak. Clone size is given for some rows only: seen once, a few or many times, or a class if the clone is expanded.

TRBV20-1	-	-	TRBJ1-5	TGCAGTGCACAGCGACAGAAAAATCAGCCCCAGCATTTT	CSAQRQKNQPQHF
TRBV6-2/TRBV6-3	many	TRBD2	TRBJ2-2	TGTGCCAGCAGCCGACTAGCGGGCCCTTCCGGGGAGCTGTTTTTT	CASSRLAGPSGELFF
TRBV5-1	few	TRBD2	TRBJ2-1	TGCGCCAGCAGCTTGGACGGCGGGGGGGCGAAGAATGAGCAGTTCTTC	CASSLDGGGAKNEQFF
TRBV3-1	few	TRBD1	TRBJ1-1	TGTGCCAGCAGCGCCCGGGACAGGGGTGAAGCTTTCTTT	CASSARDRGEAFF
TRBV29-1	many	-	TRBJ2-1	TGCAGCGTTCTAAACGGACACCTGTCCCACAATGAGCAGTTCTTC	CSVLNGHLSHNEQFF
TRBV6-5	many	TRBD2	TRBJ2-2	TGTGCCAGCAGTTACGGAGCGGGGAGTATTAACACCGGGGAGCTGTTTTTT	CASSYGAGSINTGELFF
TRBV20-1	-	-	TRBJ2-3	TGCAGTGCTAGAAAACCCATCGGGACCCTCCACACAGATACGCAGTATTTT	CSARKPIGTLHTDTQYF
TRBV12-5	many	-	TRBJ2-1	TGTGCTTGTACAGGGTTTTCCTACAATGAGCAGTTCTTC	CACTGFSYNEQFF
TRBV6-2/TRBV6-3	-	-	TRBJ1-1	TGTGCCAGCAGTTATGGGGGAAGAACTGAAGCTTTCTTT	CASSYGGRTEAFF
TRBV7-8	-	TRBD2	TRBJ2-7	TGTGCCAGCAGAGCGGGAACGTCCTACGAGCAGTACTTC	CASRAGTSYEQYF
TRBV6-5	few	TRBD1	TRBJ2-7	TGTGCCAGCATCGACAGGGAGTACGAGCAGTACTTC	CASIDREYEQYF
TRBV5-1	many	-	TRBJ2-2	TGCGCCAGCAGCGCCGAACTAGGGGCGAACACCGGGGAGCTGTTTTTT	CASSAELGANTGELFF
TRBV7-6	-	-	TRBJ2-6	TGTGCCAGCAGCCCCCTGGGGGTTCCAGCCTTCTCTGGGGCCAACGTCCTGACTTTC	CASSPLGVPAFSGANVLTF
TRBV12-3/TRBV12-4	few	TRBD2	TRBJ2-1	TGTGCCAGCAGTCCAACAAATCTAGCGGGGGAGTTCTACAATGAGCAGTTCTTC	CASSPTNLAGEFYNEQFF
TRBV12-3/TRBV12-4	many	-	TRBJ2-1	TGTGCCAGCAGTAGACAGATACTGCCCTTTGGTGAGCAGTTCTTC	CASSRQILPFGEQFF
TRBV5-1	many	TRBD1	TRBJ2-3	TGCGCCAGCAGCCTCGACAGGGTTGAATATACGCAGTATTTT	CASSLDRVEYTQYF
TRBV28	-	TRBD2	TRBJ2-5	TGTGCCAGCAGTCCCCTTAGACTAGCGGGGGGAAGGGAGACCCAGTACTTC	CASSPLRLAGGRETQYF
TRBV10-3	few	TRBD1	TRBJ2-7	TGTGCCATCACCTCTAACGGACAGGGGGGAAAGGAGCAGTACTTC	CAITSNGQGGKEQYF
TRBV20-1	-	TRBD2	TRBJ2-5	TGCAGTGCGGCGGGACTAGCGGGGGGTCAAGAGACCCAGTACTTC	CSAAGLAGGQETQYF
TRBV6-2/TRBV6-3	-	-	TRBJ2-7	TGTGCCAGCAGGAACACAGGGACGAAGGGCTACGAGCAGTACTTC	CASRNTGTKGYEQYF
TRBV7-2	few	-	TRBJ2-5	TGTGCCAGCAGCTTAGCGTCGGGCTTCCAAGAGACCCAGTACTTC	CASSLASGFQETQYF
TRBV5-6	many	-	TRBJ2-1	TGTGCCAGCAGCTTTATCAGCAATGAGCAGTTCTTC	CASSFISNEQFF
TRBV29-1	-	-	TRBJ2-5	TGCAGTGGCCCCGACCGGTACTTC	CSGPDRYF
TRBV7-2	-	-	TRBJ2-1	TGTGCCAGCAGCTTGGGGCTAGACGGGCACAATGAGCAGTTCTTC	CASSLGLDGHNEQFF
TRBV20-1	-	TRBD1	TRBJ2-7	TGCAGTGCTAGAATGTTTAGTGACAGGGGTGTCTACGAGCAGTACTTC	CSARMFSDRGVYEQYF
TRBV27	few	-	TRBJ2-3	TGTGCCAGCAGTTATACCCCTTGGGCCCCTCCGACCGCGGATACGCAGTATTTT	CASSYTPWAPPTADTQYF
TRBV6-5	many	-	TRBJ2-2	TGTGCCAGCAGTTACACTAGGTGGACCCCCACCGGGGAGCTGTTTTTT	CASSYTRWTPTGELFF
TRBV25-1	few	-	TRBJ2-2	TGTGCCAGCGCGGCCTCGAACACCGGGGAGCTGTTTTTT	CASAASNTGELFF
TRBV24-1	many	TRBD1	TRBJ2-3	TGTGCCACCAGTGCGGACAGGACAGATACGCAGTATTTT	CATSADRTDTQYF
TRBV7-8	-	TRBD1	TRBJ1-2	TGTGCCAGCAGCTTCACCCGCGCAGGACAGGGGCTCGAATACCACTATGGCTACACCTTC	CASSFTRAGQGLEYHYGYTF
TRBV4-3	many	-	TRBJ2-1	TGCGCCAGCAGCCAAGGTTCGCGCATAACCTACAATGAGCAGTTCTTC	CASSQGSRITYNEQFF
TRBV5-1	-	TRBD2	TRBJ2-5	TGCGCCAGCAGCTCCGGACTAGCGGCCATTCTCGAGACCCAGTACTTC	CASSSGLAAILETQYF
TRBV6-5	-	-	TRBJ2-5	TGTGCCAGCAGTTACTCCGACAGGTACCAAGAGACCCAGTACTTC	CASSYSDRYQETQYF
TRBV5-1	-	TRBD2	TRBJ2-3	TGCGCCAGCAGCTTGGACTTGGGGGGGATGACAGATACGCAGTATTTT	CASSLDLGGMTDTQYF
TRBV18	-	-	TRBJ2-3	TGTGCCAGCTCACCACCCGTCCTTTCGAGAGATACGCAGTATTTT	CASSPPVLSRDTQYF
TRBV11-2	few	-	TRBJ2-2	TGTGCCAGCAGCTCCTCCGATACTTTCGACACCGGGGAGCTGTTTTTT	CASSSSDTFDTGELFF
TRBV7-2	many	-	TRBJ2-2	TGTGCCAGCAGCCCGGGACAAACGAACACCGGGGAGCTGTTTTTT	CASSPGQTNTGELFF
TRBV6-2/TRBV6-3	-	TRBD2	TRBJ2-3	TGTGCCAGCAGTTACTCGAAAGCGATAGCGGGGGGTTCTGATACGCAGTATTTT	CASSYSKAIAGGSDTQYF
TRBV20-1	few	-	TRBJ2-5	TGCAGTGCTAGCGAGGGAGATCCTTCAAGACCCCAGTACTTC	CSASEGDPSRPQYF
TRBV7-9	many	TRBD2	TRBJ2-1	TGTGCCAGCAGCCAGCAGCGGGGTGCTATCAATGAGCAGTTCTTC	CASSQQRGAINEQFF
TRBV20-1	-	-	TRBJ2-5	TGCAGTGCTAACGGGCCTTCCCAAGAGACCCAGTACTTC	CSANGPSQETQYF
TRBV27	-	-	TRBJ1-1	TGTGCCAGCAGTGCATCGGACACTGAAGCTTTCTTT	CASSASDTEAFF